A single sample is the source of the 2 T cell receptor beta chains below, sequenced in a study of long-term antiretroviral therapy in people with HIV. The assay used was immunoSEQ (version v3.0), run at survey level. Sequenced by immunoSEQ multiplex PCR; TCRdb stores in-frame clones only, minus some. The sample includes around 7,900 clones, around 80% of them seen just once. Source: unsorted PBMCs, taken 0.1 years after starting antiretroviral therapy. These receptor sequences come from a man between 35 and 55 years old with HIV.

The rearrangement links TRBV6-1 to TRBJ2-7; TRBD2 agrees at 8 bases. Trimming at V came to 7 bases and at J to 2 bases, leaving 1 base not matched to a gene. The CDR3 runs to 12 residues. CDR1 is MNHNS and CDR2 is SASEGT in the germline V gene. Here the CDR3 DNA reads TGTGCCAGCAACGGGGGGGCCTACGAGCAGTACTTC. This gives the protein CASNGGAYEQYF.

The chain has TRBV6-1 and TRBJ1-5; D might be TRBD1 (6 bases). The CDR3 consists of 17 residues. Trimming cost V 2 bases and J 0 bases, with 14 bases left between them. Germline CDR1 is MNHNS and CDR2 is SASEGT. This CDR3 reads CASSELERGFSNQPQHF. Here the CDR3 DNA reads TGTGCCAGCAGTGAACTAGAAAGGGGGTTTAGCAATCAGCCCCAGCATTTT.